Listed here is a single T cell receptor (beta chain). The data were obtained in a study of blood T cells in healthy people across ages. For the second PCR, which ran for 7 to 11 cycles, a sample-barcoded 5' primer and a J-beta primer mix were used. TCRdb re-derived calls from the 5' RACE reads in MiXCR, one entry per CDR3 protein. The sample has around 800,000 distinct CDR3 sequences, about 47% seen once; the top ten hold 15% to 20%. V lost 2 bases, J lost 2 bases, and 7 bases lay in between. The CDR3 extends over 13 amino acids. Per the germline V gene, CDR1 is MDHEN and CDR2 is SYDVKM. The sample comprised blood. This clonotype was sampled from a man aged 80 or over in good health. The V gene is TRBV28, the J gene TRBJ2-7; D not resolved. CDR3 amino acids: CASSLKVPYEQYF. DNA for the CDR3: TGTGCCAGCAGTTTAAAGGTTCCCTACGAGCAGTACTTC.